This T cell receptor (beta chain) is from a study of cytomegalovirus exposure and HLA in healthy donors. The PCR contained 60 Vbeta and 13 Jbeta primers. Here immunoSEQ multiplex PCR was the method, and the copy in TCRdb shows in-frame clones only, minus some. This table has 100,000 to 150,000 clones, over 60% appearing once. Regarding this clone: Its antigen remains unknown.

Regarding the study as a whole: Most TCR sequences were uncommon, yet certain public TCRs appeared in many donors.

CDR1 GTSNPN and CDR2 SVGIG come from the germline V gene (reference sequence). The CDR3 spans 11 residues. Trimming shortened V by 2 bases and J by 9 bases, and 8 bases separated the two germline ends. The rearrangement uses TRBV30 and TRBJ2-1; the D gene is possibly TRBD1 (5 bases). What was sequenced was PBMCs. The sequence came from a man younger than 35 in good health and CMV-seronegative. CDR3 in amino acids: CAWSTGPEQFF. The DNA of the CDR3 is TGTGCCTGGAGTACAGGTCCTGAGCAGTTCTTC.